A single sample is the source of the 19 T cell receptor beta chains below, sequenced in a study of CXCR3-negative and CXCR3-positive naive CD8 T cells. Regarding the study as a whole: CXCR3-expressing naive cells carried TRB CDR3s more hydrophobic than those of CXCR3-negative naive cells.

Each TRB cDNA library was prepared by 5' RACE (with UMI labels). After re-calling the 5' RACE reads, TCRdb lists one entry per CDR3 protein, DNA absent. This table holds about 120,000 distinct CDR3 sequences. Their specific antigens are unknown. The sequenced sample consisted of naive CXCR3+ CD8+ T cells from blood. Subset of the sample: CD45RO-CCR7+CD27+CD95- naive CD8+ T cells expressing CXCR3 (TNR3+). The receptor source for this set is a human donor in good health. Some clones in this sample may be carry-over from other donors' samples.

The rearrangement links TRBV9 to TRBJ1-1. The germline gives CDR1 SGDLS, CDR2 YYNGEE. The CDR3 covers 14 residues. CDR3 residues: CASSSGLYGTEAFF.

The chain couples TRBV19 to TRBJ2-1. CDR1 is LNHDA, CDR2 SQIVND, per germline (reference sequence). This CDR3 has 13 residues. The CDR3 sequence: CASSIWSGDEQFF.

J is TRBJ2-3 and V is TRBV19; TCRdb's D call, TRBD1, is unchecked because there is no DNA. Per the germline V gene, CDR1 is LNHDA and CDR2 is SQIVND (reference sequence). The CDR3 runs 16 residues. CDR3 protein: CASTLSGAPSTDTQYF. Looking up the rest from reference TRBV19 and TRBJ2-3 gives the full variable domain: DGGITQSPKYLFRKEGQNVTLSCEQNLNHDAMYWYRQDPGQGLRLIYYSQIVNDFQKGDIAEGYSVSREKKESFPLTVTSAQKNPTAFYLCASTLSGAPSTDTQYFGPGTRLTVL.

The rearrangement uses TRBV7-9 and TRBJ2-3; the TCRdb call, TRBD2, lacks DNA for checking. The CDR3 length is 17 residues. Germline CDR1 is SEHNR and CDR2 is FQNEAQ (reference sequence). CDR3 amino acids: CASSLSAGVVGLDTQYF.

This rearrangement joins TRBV2 to TRBJ2-1. CDR1 and CDR2 (germline): SNHLY, FYNNEI. CDR3 length equals 12 residues. CDR3 amino acids: CASSKVYNEQFF.

This chain connects TRBV5-4 to TRBJ2-7; TCRdb indicates TRBD1, and absent DNA this call remains unverified. Germline V gene lookup returns CDR1 SGHNT and CDR2 YYREEE (reference sequence). The CDR3 covers 13 residues. The CDR3 here is CASSGTLHYEQYF.

V usage is TRBV7-9 and J usage is TRBJ2-7. CDR1 and CDR2 from the germline V gene are SEHNR and FQNEAQ (reference sequence). This CDR3 has 17 residues. CDR3 in amino acids: CASSRSTGRGISYEQYF.

V is TRBV29-1 and J is TRBJ1-1; TCRdb calls TRBD1, which cannot be checked without DNA. Germline-derived CDR1 and CDR2 are SQVTM and ANQGSEA. CDR3 length: 12 amino acids. Here the CDR3 reads CSVEEGGAEAFF.

This CDR3 reads CASSPDVEGDTQYF. The chain couples TRBV18 to TRBJ2-3; TCRdb picks TRBD2, but there is no DNA to check that call. The germline gives CDR1 KGHSH, CDR2 LQKENI. The CDR3 runs 14 residues.

The V call is TRBV7-9, the J call TRBJ1-2. CDR3 size: 14 residues. Germline lookup yields CDR1 SEHNR and CDR2 FQNEAQ (reference sequence). CDR3 loop: CASSPVESNYGYTF.

The chain links TRBV12-3 or TRBV12-4 to TRBJ2-7. The CDR3 extends over 12 amino acids. This CDR3 reads CASSFGANEQYF.

V gene TRBV29-1 combines with J gene TRBJ2-1; TCRdb's D gene call, TRBD1, goes unchecked for lack of DNA. Germline V CDR1 and CDR2: SQVTM, ANQGSEA. CDR3 length: 15 amino acids. CDR3: CSVETPDTEDNEQFF.

The chain joins TRBV14 to TRBJ2-7; the D call from TCRdb, TRBD1, cannot be confirmed without DNA. Germline V gene data show CDR1 as SGHDN and CDR2 as FVKESK. This CDR3 comprises 15 residues. CDR3 loop: CASSQVQGALPEQYF.

The chain combines TRBV15 with TRBJ2-6; TCRdb gives TRBD1 as the D gene, but with no DNA this cannot be confirmed. Germline assignment: CDR1 LNHNV and CDR2 YYDKDF (reference sequence). The CDR3 is 20 residues long. CDR3 sequence: CATSRGNRDIPISGANVLTF. The full variable domain, completed using reference TRBV15 and TRBJ2-6, is DAMVIQNPRYQVTQFGKPVTLSCSQTLNHNVMYWYQQKSSQAPKLLFHYYDKDFNNEADTPDNFQSRRPNTSFCFLDIRSPGLGDTAMYLCATSRGNRDIPISGANVLTFGAGSRLTVL.

The chain carries TRBV3-1 and TRBJ2-3. In germline, CDR1 is LGHDT, CDR2 YNNKEL (reference sequence). The CDR3 length is 15 residues. This chain's CDR3 is CASSQRIYETDTQYF.

The chain recombines TRBV7-2 with TRBJ2-1; TCRdb picks TRBD2, but there is no DNA to check that call. Per the germline V gene, CDR1 is SGHTA and CDR2 is FQGNSA. CDR3 length equals 15 residues. The CDR3: CASSLVTSGGTEQFF.

This chain connects TRBV5-1 to TRBJ2-2; no DNA is available, so the TRBD2 call from TCRdb remains unchecked. The CDR3 has 18 amino acids. Germline lookup yields CDR1 SGHRS and CDR2 YFSETQ. The CDR3 loop reads CASSLELAGAYDTGELFF.

The CDR3 reads CASTPRQVKNTEAFF. The chain combines TRBV7-9 with TRBJ1-1; the TRBD1 assignment by TCRdb is unverifiable without DNA. The CDR3 runs to 15 residues. Germline V gene data show CDR1 as SEHNR and CDR2 as FQNEAQ (reference sequence).

The rearrangement links TRBV5-1 to TRBJ2-1; TCRdb reports TRBD2, a call that lacks DNA to check it against. CDR3 size: 15 residues. CDR1 and CDR2 from the germline V gene are SGHRS and YFSETQ. CDR3 sequence reads: CASSLAAGPYNEQFF.